This is a list of T cell receptor beta chains from one sample in a study of response to subunit inactivated influenza vaccine. TCRdb independently ran MiXCR on the RT-PCR reads; one entry per CDR3 protein. This sample has 800,000 or so distinct CDR3 sequences, with 21% found just once. The specimen was PBMCs from blood, collected around 5 days after vaccination. These receptors were obtained from a man between 45 and 60 years old who received an inactivated influenza vaccine. Each CDR3 is given with its conserved first and last residue. A D gene is named only where the DNA matches it firmly. Rows give clone size only sometimes, using once, few, many, or a class for an expanded clone.

>TRBJ2-3|NA|TRBV12-3/TRBV12-4|many
CASSLLPGDTQYF
TGTGCCAGCAGTTTACTCCCGGGAGATACGCAGTATTTT
>TRBJ2-3|NA|TRBV28|few
CASSPTAVRLDTQYF
TGTGCCAGCAGCCCGACCGCAGTGCGTCTGGATACGCAGTATTTT
>TRBJ1-2|NA|TRBV5-5|NA
CASSRSDYGYTF
TGTGCCAGCAGCCGTTCCGACTATGGCTACACCTTC
>TRBJ2-2|NA|TRBV2|NA
CASIEGLLTGELFF
TGTGCCAGCATCGAGGGCCTTCTTACCGGGGAGCTGTTTTTT
>TRBJ2-5|TRBD1|TRBV10-3|NA
CATTGGSETQYF
TGTGCCACCACAGGGGGCAGCGAGACCCAGTACTTC
>TRBJ2-2|TRBD2|TRBV6-1|NA
CASSGLAGGPEDGELFF
TGTGCCAGCAGCGGACTAGCGGGAGGGCCGGAGGACGGGGAGCTGTTTTTT
>TRBJ2-2|NA|TRBV20-1|few
CSARSPIGELFF
TGCAGTGCTAGATCCCCCATCGGGGAGCTGTTTTTT
>TRBJ2-3|NA|TRBV9|few
CASSVEGGALDTQYF
TGTGCCAGCAGCGTAGAGGGAGGAGCCCTAGATACGCAGTATTTT
>TRBJ2-1|NA|TRBV6-2/TRBV6-3|NA
CASTTGGSRGSSYNEQFF
TGTGCCAGCACCACTGGGGGATCCAGAGGAAGTTCCTACAATGAGCAGTTCTTC
>TRBJ1-1|NA|TRBV12-3/TRBV12-4|many
CASSLLLNTEAFF
TGTGCCAGCAGTTTACTGTTGAACACTGAAGCTTTCTTT